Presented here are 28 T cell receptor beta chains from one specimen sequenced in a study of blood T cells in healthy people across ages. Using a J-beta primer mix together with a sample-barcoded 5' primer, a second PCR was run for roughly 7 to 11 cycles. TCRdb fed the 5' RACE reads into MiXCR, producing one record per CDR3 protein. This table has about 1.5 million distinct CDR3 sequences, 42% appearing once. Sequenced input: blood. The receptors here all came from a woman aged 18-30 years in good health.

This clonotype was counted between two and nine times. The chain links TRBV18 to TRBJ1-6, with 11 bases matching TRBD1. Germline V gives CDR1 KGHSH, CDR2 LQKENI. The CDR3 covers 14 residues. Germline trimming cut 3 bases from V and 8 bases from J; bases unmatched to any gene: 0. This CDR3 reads CASSPGQGDSPLHF. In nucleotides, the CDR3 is TGTGCCAGCTCACCGGGACAGGGGGATTCACCCCTCCACTTT.

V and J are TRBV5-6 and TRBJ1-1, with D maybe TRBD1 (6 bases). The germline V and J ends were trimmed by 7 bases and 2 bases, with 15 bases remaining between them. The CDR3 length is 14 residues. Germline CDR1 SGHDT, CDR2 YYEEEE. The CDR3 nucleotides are TGTGCCAGCCTTGTTCTGGGGGGCAACACTGAAGCTTTCTTT. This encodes CASLVLGGNTEAFF.

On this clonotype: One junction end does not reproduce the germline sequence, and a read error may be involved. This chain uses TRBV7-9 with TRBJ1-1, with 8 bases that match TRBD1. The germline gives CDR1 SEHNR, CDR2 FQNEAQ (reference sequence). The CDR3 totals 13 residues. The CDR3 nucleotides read TGTGCCAGCAGTTTAGACAGGGGCGCCGGTGCTTTCTTT. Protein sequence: CASSLDRGAGAFF.

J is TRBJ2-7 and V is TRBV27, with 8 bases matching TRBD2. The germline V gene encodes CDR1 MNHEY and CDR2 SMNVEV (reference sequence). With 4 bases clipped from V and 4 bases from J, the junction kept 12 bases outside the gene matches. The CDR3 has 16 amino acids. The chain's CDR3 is CASSSGASGPTYEQYF. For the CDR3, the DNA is TGTGCCAGCAGTTCCGGGGCTAGCGGGCCTACTTACGAGCAGTACTTC.

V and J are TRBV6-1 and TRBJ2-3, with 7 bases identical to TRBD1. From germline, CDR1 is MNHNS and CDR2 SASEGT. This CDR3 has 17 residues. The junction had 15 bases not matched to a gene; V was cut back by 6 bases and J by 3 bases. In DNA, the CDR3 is TGTGCCAGCAGGGACAGGCTAAGGGGAGCCGGTACAGATACGCAGTATTTT. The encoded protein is CASRDRLRGAGTDTQYF.

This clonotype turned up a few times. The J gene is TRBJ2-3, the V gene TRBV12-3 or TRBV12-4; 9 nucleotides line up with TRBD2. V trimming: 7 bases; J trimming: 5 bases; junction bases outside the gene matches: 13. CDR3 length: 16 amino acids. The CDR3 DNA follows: TGTGCCAGCAACCCCCCCGAGCGGGGGGCTTTAGATACGCAGTATTTT. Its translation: CASNPPERGALDTQYF.

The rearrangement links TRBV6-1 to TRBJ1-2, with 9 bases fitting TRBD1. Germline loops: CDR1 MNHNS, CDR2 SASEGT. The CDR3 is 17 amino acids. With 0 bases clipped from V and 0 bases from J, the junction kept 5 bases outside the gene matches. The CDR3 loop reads CASSEASGQGANYGYTF. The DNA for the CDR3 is TGTGCCAGCAGTGAAGCTTCGGGACAGGGAGCTAACTATGGCTACACCTTC.

The CDR3 sequence is CASSLFGTSYQETQYF. DNA for the CDR3: TGTGCCAGCAGTTTATTCGGGACATCCTACCAAGAGACCCAGTACTTC. The genes are TRBV28 and TRBJ2-5; a possible D gene is TRBD1 (6 bases). This CDR3 is built from 16 residues. The ends were cut back, 1 base at V and 0 bases at J, with 12 bases in the middle. Germline lookup yields CDR1 MDHEN and CDR2 SYDVKM.

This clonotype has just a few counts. The CDR3 loop reads CASSVAPGAYNEQFF. The CDR3 DNA reads TGCGCCAGCAGCGTAGCCCCTGGTGCCTACAATGAGCAGTTCTTC. V gene TRBV4-1 combines with J gene TRBJ2-1, with D unclear. V was shortened by 5 bases and J by 2 bases, with 13 bases between the two germline ends. CDR3 length equals 15 residues. Germline values: CDR1 MGHRA, CDR2 YSYEKL.

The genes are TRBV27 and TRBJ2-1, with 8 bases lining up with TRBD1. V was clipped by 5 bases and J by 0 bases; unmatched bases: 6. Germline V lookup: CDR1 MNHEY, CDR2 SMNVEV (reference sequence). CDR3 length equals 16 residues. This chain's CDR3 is CASSKWTGSSYNEQFF. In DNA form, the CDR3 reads TGTGCCAGCAGTAAATGGACAGGGTCCTCCTACAATGAGCAGTTCTTC.

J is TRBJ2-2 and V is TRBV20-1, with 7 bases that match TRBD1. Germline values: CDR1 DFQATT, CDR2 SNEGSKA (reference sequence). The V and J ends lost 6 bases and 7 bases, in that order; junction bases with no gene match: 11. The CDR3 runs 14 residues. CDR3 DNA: TGCAGTGCCGGGACAGCCGGCAGGGACGGGGAGCTGTTTTTT. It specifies CSAGTAGRDGELFF.

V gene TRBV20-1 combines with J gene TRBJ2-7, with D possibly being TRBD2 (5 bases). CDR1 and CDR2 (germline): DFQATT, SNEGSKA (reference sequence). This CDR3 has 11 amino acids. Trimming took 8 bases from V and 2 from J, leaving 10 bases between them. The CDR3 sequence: CSLATTYEQYF. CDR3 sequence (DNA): TGCAGTCTAGCCACTACCTACGAGCAGTACTTC.

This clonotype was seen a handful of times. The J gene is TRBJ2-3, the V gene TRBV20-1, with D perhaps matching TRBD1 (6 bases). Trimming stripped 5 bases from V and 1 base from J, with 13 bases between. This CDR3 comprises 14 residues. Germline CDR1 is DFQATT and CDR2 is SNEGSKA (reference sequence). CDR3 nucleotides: TGCAGTGCTCTCCGGGACATTGGCACAGATACGCAGTATTTT. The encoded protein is CSALRDIGTDTQYF.

The CDR3 DNA is TGTGCCAGTGAGGAAAACGGGGATTCACCCCTCCACTTT. Translating it yields CASEENGDSPLHF. The rearrangement joins TRBV19 to TRBJ1-6; unclear D gene. Trimming left V 8 bases short and J 8 bases short, with 13 bases between. Germline V lookup: CDR1 LNHDA, CDR2 SQIVND (reference sequence). CDR3 size: 13 residues.

CDR3 region: CASSTRGTGTYNEQYF. CDR3 DNA sequence: TGCGCCAGCAGCACCCGGGGGACAGGGACTTACAATGAGCAGTACTTC. The chain links TRBV4-3 to TRBJ2-1; 9 bases match TRBD1. The end of the DNA aligns better with TRBJ2-7, so the J call may be wrong. CDR3 size: 16 residues. Germline CDR1 LGHNA, CDR2 YSLEER.

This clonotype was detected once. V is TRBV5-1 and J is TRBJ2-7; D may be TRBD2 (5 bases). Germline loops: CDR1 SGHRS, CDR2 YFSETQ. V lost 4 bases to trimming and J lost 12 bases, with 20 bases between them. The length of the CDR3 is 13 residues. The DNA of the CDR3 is TGCGCCAGCAGCGTGGAAGGAGGTGACGCACGGTACTTC. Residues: CASSVEGGDARYF.

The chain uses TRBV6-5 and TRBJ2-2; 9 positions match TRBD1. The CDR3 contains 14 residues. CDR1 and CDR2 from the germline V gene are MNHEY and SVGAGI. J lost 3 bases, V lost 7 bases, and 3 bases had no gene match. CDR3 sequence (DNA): TGTGCCAGCACATGGACAGGGGACACCGGGGAGCTGTTTTTT. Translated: CASTWTGDTGELFF.

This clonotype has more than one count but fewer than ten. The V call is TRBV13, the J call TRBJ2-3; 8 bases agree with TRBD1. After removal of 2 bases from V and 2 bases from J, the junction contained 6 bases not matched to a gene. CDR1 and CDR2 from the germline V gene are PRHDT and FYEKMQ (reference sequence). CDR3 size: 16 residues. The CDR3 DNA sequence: TGTGCCAGCAGCTTATACGAACAGGGGGACACAGATACGCAGTATTTT. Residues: CASSLYEQGDTDTQYF.

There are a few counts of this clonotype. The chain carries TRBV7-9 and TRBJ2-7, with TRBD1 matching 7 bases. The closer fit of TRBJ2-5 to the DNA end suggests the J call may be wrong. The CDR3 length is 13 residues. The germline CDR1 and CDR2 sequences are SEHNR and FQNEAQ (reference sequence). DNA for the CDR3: TGTGCCAGCGCGACAGGGATCGTGGAGACCCAGTACTTC. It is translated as CASATGIVETQYF.

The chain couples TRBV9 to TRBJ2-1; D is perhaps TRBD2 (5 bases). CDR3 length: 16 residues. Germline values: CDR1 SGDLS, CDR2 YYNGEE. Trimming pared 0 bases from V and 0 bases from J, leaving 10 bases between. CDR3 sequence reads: CASSVGAGNSYNEQFF. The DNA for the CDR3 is TGTGCCAGCAGCGTAGGTGCGGGCAACTCCTACAATGAGCAGTTCTTC. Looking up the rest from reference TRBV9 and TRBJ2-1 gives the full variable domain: DSGVTQTPKHLITATGQRVTLRCSPRSGDLSVYWYQQSLDQGLQFLIQYYNGEERAKGNILERFSAQQFPDLHSELNLSSLELGDSALYFCASSVGAGNSYNEQFFGPGTRLTVL.

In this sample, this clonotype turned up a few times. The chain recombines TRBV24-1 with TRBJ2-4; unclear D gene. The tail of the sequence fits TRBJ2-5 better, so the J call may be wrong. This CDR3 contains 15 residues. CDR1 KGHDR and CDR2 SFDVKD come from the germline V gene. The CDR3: CATSDPRSRKETQYF. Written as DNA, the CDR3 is TGTGCCACCAGTGATCCCCGGAGTCGTAAAGAGACCCAGTACTTC.

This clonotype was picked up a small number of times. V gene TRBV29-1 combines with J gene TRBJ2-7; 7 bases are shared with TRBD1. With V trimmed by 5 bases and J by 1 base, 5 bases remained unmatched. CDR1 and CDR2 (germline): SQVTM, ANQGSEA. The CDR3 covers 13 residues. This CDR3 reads CSVQGTESYEQYF. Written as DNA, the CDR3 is TGCAGCGTTCAGGGGACAGAGTCCTACGAGCAGTACTTC.

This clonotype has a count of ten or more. This CDR3 is CASSGRLVNEQFF. The CDR3 DNA reads TGTGCCAGCAGTGGGAGACTTGTAAATGAGCAGTTCTTC. The chain joins TRBV6-1 to TRBJ2-1, with D unresolved. V lost 4 bases, J lost 7 bases, and 11 bases lay in between. This CDR3 is 13 amino acids long. CDR1 is MNHNS, CDR2 SASEGT, per germline.

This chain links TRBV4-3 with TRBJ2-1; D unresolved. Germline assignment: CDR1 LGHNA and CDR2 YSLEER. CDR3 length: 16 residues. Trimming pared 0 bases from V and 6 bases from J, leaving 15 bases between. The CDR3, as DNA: TGCGCCAGCAGCCAAGATCCAAGCCCAGGCTGCAATGAGCAGTTCTTC. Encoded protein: CASSQDPSPGCNEQFF.

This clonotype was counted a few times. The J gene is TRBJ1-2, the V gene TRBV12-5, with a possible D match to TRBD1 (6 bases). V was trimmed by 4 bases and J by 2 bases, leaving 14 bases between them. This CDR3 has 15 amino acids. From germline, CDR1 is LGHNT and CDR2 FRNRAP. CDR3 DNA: TGTGCTAGTGGTTCTTTGCCGGGACAAAACTATGGCTACACCTTC. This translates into CASGSLPGQNYGYTF.

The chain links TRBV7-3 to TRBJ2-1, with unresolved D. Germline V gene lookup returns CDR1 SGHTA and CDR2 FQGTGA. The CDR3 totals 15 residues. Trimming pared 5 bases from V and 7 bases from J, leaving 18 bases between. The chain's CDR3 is CASSRDSSLQNEQFF. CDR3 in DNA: TGTGCCAGCAGCAGAGATTCCTCCCTACAGAATGAGCAGTTCTTC.

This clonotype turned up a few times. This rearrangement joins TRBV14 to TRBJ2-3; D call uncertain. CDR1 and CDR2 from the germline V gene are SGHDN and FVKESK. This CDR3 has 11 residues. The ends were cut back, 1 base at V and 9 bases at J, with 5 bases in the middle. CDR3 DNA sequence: TGTGCCAGCAGCCAAGTGACGACGCAGTATTTT. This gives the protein CASSQVTTQYF. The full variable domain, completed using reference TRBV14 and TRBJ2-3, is EAGVTQFPSHSVIEKGQTVTLRCDPISGHDNLYWYRRVMGKEIKFLLHFVKESKQDESGMPNNRFLAERTGGTYSTLKVQPAELEDSGVYFCASSQVTTQYFGPGTRLTVL.

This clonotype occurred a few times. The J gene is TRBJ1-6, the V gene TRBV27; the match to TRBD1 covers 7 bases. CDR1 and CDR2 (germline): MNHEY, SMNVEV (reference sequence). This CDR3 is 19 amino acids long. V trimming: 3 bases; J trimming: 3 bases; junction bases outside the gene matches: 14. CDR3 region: CASSLRAGTETFYNSPLHF. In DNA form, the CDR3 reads TGTGCCAGCAGTTTGCGTGCCGGGACAGAAACTTTCTATAATTCACCCCTCCACTTT.